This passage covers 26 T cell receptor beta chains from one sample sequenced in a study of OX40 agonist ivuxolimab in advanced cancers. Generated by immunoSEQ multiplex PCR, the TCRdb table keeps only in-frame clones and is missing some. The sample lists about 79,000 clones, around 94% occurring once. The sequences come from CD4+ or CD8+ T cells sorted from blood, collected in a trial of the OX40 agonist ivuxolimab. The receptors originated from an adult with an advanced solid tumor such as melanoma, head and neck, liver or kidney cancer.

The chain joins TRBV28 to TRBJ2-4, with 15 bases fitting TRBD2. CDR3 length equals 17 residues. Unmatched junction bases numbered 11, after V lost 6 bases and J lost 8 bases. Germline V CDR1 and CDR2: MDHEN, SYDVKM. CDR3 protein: CASRPGLAGGPRDIQYF. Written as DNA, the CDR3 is TGTGCCAGCAGGCCTGGACTAGCGGGAGGGCCTAGAGACATTCAGTACTTC. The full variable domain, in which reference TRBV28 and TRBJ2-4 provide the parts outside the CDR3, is DVKVTQSSRYLVKRTGEKVFLECVQDMDHENMFWYRQDPGLGLRLIYFSYDVKMKEKGDIPEGYSVSREKKERFSLILESASTNQTSMYLCASRPGLAGGPRDIQYFGAGTRLSVL.

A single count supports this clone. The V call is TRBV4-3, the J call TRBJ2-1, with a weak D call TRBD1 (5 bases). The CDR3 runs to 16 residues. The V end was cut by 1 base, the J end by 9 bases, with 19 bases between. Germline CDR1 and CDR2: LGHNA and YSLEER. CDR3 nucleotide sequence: TGCGCCAGCAGCCAAGGTACCAGGGCAGTCGGTGGTGAGCAGTTCTTC. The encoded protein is CASSQGTRAVGGEQFF.

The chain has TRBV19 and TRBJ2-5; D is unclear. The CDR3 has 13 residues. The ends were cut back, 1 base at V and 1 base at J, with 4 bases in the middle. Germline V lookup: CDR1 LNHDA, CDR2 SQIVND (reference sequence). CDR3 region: CASSIVSQETQYF. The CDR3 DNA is TGTGCCAGTAGTATAGTTAGCCAAGAGACCCAGTACTTC.

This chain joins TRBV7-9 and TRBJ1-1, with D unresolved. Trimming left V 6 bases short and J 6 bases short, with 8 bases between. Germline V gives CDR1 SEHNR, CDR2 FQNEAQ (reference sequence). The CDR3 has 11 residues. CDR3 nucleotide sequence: TGTGCCAGCAGGGAATCAGCTGAAGCTTTCTTT. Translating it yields CASRESAEAFF.

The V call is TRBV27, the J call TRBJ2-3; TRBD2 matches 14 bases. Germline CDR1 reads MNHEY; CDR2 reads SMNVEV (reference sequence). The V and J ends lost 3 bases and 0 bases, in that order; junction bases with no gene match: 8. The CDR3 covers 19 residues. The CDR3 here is CASSLRLAGGPTSTDTQYF. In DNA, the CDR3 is TGTGCCAGCAGTTTGCGACTAGCGGGAGGGCCCACTAGCACAGATACGCAGTATTTT.

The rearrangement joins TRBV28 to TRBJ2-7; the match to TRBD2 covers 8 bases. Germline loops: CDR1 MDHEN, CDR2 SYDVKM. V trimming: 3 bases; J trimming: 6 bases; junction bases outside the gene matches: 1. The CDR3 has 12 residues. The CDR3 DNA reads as TGTGCCAGCAGTTTGGGGACTAGCGAGCAGTACTTC. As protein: CASSLGTSEQYF.

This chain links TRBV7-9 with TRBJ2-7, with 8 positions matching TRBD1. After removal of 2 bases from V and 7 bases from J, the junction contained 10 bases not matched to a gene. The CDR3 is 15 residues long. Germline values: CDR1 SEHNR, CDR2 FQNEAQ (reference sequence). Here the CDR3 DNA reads TGTGCCAGCAGCTTATACGGACAGGGAGTGCGTGAGCAGTACTTC. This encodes CASSLYGQGVREQYF.

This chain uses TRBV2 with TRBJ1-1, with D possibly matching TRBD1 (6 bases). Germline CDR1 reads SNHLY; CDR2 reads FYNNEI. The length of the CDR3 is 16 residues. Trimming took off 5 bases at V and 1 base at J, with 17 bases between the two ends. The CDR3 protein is CASSHRTETGNTEAFF. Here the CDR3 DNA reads TGTGCCAGCAGTCACCGGACAGAAACTGGGAACACTGAAGCTTTCTTT.

For the CDR3, the DNA is TGTGCCAGCAGCTTAGAACTAGCCACGAACACCGGGGAGCTGTTTTTT. This codes for CASSLELATNTGELFF. This sequence joins TRBV13 and TRBJ2-2, with D perhaps matching TRBD2 (6 bases). CDR1 is PRHDT and CDR2 is FYEKMQ in the germline V gene (reference sequence). Trimming stripped 1 base from V and 0 bases from J, with 9 bases between. The CDR3 has 16 amino acids.

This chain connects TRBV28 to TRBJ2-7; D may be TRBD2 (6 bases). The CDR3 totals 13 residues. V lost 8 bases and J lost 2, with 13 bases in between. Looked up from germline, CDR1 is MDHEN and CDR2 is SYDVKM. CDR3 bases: TGTGCCAGCGCTAGCGCCGGTACCTACGAGCAGTACTTC. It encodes CASASAGTYEQYF.

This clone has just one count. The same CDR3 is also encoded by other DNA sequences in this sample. The CDR3: CASSLTQGYSNQPQHF. CDR3 bases: TGTGCCAGCAGTCTCACCCAGGGTTATAGCAATCAGCCCCAGCATTTT. The rearrangement joins TRBV28 to TRBJ1-5; D perhaps matches TRBD1 (5 bases). Germline V gene lookup returns CDR1 MDHEN and CDR2 SYDVKM. The CDR3 runs 16 residues. V lost 5 bases, J lost 0 bases, and 14 bases lay in between.

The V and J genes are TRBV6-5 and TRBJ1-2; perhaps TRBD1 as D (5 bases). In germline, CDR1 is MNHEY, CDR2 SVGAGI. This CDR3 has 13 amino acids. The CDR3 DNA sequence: TGTCCCGACCGGGGGACGGAAGACTATGGCTACACCTTC. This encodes CPDRGTEDYGYTF.

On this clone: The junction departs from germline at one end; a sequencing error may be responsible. Written as DNA, the CDR3 is TGTGCCAGCAGTGACTCGGGGGGTTGTGGTAAGCTTTTT. Residues: CASSDSGGCGKLF. The genes are TRBV6-4 and TRBJ1-4; D perhaps matches TRBD1 (5 bases). Germline-derived CDR1 and CDR2 are MRHNA and SNTAGT. There are 13 residues in the CDR3.

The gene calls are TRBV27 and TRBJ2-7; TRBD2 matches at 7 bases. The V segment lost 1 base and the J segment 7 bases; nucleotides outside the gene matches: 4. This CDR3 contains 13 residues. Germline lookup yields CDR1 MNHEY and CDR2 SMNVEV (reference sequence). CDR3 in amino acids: CASSLWGGMEQYF. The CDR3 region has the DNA TGTGCCAGCAGTTTATGGGGGGGGATGGAGCAGTACTTC.

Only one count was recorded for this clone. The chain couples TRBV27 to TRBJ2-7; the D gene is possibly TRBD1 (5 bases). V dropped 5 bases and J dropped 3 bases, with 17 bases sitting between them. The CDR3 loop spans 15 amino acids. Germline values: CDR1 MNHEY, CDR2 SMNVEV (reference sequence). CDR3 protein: CASSPTTVPLYEQYF. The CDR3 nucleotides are TGTGCCAGCAGTCCGACGACAGTCCCCCTCTACGAGCAGTACTTC.

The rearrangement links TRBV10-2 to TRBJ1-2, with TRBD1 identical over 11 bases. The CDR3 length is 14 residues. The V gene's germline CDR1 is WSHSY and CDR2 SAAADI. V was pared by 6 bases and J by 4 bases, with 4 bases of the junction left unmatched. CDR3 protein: CASSLGQGVYGYTF. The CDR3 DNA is TGCGCCAGCAGCCTGGGACAGGGGGTCTATGGCTACACCTTC.

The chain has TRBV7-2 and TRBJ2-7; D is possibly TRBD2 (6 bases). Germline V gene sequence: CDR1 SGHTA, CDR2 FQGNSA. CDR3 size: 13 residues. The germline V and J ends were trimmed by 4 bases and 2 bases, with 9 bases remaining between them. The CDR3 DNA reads TGTGCCAGCAGCTGGGGAGGTACCTACGAGCAGTACTTC. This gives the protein CASSWGGTYEQYF.

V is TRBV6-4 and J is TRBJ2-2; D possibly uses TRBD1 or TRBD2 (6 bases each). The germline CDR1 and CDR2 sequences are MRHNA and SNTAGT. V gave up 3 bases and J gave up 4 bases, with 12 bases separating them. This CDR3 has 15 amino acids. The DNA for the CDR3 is TGTGCCAGCAGTGAGGGGGGCCCGGGCACCGGGGAGCTGTTTTTT. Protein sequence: CASSEGGPGTGELFF.

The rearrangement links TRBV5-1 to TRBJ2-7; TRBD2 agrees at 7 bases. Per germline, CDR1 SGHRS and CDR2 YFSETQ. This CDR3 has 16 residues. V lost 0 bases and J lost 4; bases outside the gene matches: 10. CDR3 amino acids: CASSLAERDSKYEQYF. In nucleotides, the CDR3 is TGCGCCAGCAGCTTGGCCGAGCGGGACTCCAAATACGAGCAGTACTTC.

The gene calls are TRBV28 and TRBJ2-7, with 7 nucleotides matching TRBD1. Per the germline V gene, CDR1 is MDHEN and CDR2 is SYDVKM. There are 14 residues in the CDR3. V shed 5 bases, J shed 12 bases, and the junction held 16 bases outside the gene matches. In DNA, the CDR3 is TGTGCCAGCAGTCCAGGTAGGAGCCGGACAGGATCGTACTTC. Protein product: CASSPGRSRTGSYF.

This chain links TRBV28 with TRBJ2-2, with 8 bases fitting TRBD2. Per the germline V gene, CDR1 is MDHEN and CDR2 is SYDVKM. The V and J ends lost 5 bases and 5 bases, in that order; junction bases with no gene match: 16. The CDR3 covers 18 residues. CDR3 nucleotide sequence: TGTGCCAGCAGTCACTCCCTCCGGGCGGGGGGTTGGACCGGGGAGCTGTTTTTT. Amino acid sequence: CASSHSLRAGGWTGELFF.

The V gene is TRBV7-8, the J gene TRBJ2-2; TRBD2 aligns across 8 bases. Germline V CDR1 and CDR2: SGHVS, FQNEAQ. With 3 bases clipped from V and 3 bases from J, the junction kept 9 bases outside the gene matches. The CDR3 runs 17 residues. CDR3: CASSLGIGLADTGELFF. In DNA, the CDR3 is TGTGCCAGCAGCTTGGGGATTGGACTAGCCGACACCGGGGAGCTGTTTTTT. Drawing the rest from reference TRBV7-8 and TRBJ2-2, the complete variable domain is GAGVSQSPRYKVAKRGQDVALRCDPISGHVSLFWYQQALGQGPEFLTYFQNEAQLDKSGLPSDRFFAERPEGSVSTLKIQRTQQEDSAVYLCASSLGIGLADTGELFFGEGSRLTVL.

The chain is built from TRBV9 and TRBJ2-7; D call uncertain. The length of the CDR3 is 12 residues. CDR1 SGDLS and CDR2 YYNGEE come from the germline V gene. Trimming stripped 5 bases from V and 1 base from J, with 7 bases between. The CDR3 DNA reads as TGTGCCAGCAGGGTGAAGTCCTACGAGCAGTACTTC. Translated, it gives CASRVKSYEQYF. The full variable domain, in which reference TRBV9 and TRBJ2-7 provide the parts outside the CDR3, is DSGVTQTPKHLITATGQRVTLRCSPRSGDLSVYWYQQSLDQGLQFLIQYYNGEERAKGNILERFSAQQFPDLHSELNLSSLELGDSALYFCASRVKSYEQYFGPGTRLTVT.

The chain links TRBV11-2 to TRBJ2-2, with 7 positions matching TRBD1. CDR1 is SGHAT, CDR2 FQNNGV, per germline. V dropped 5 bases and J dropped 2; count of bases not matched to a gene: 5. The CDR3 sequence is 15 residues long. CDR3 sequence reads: CASSRQGSNTGELFF. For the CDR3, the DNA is TGTGCCAGCAGCAGACAGGGCTCAAACACCGGGGAGCTGTTTTTT.

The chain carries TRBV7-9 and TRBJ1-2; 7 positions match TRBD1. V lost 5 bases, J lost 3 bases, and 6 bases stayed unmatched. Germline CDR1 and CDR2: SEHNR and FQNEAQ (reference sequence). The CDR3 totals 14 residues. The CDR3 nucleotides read TGTGCCAGCAGCCCAAGGGACAGTTACTATGGCTACACCTTC. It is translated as CASSPRDSYYGYTF.

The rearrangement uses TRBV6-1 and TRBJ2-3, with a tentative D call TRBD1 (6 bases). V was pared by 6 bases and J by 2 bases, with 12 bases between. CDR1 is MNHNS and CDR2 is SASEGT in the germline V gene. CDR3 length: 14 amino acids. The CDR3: CASSPGEFTDTQYF. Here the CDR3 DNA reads TGTGCCAGCAGCCCAGGGGAGTTCACAGATACGCAGTATTTT.